These T cell receptor beta chains were read from a single sample in a study of sequential checkpoint blockade in melanoma. Clones were sequenced by immunoSEQ multiplex PCR, and TCRdb holds only the in-frame ones, with some missing. This table holds some 30,000 clones, around 90% found once. The sample consisted of CD8+ T cells sorted from blood (inferred from file names), taken from a patient given nivolumab and ipilimumab in sequence. The receptors come from a human donor with melanoma. Both conserved end residues are trimmed from each CDR3.

>TRBV28|TRBJ2-7
ASSERQGTHYEQY
>TRBV19|TRBJ2-2
ASSPRVGPTGELF
>TRBV27|TRBJ1-5
ASSLMTGRNQPQH
>TRBV7-2|TRBJ2-3
ASLISGGGDTQY
>TRBV4-3|TRBJ1-2
ASSQVGGFTGYT
>TRBV12-5|TRBJ1-5
ASGSGPQH
>TRBV11-1|TRBJ2-2
ASNLGYTGELF
>TRBV9|TRBJ2-3
ASRGQLVDTQY
>TRBV9|TRBJ2-3
ASSIREDTQY
>TRBV5-1|TRBJ2-5
ASSLAKEGNLAGIQETQY
>TRBV20-1|TRBJ1-1
SAILNTEAF
>TRBV19|TRBJ2-2
ASSRGGAGVTGELF
>TRBV7-9|TRBJ2-1
ASSPPTGINYNEQF
>TRBV4-3|TRBJ1-2
ASSPQGRHGYT
>TRBV11-1|TRBJ2-1
ASSLGSGSYNEQF
>TRBV29-1|TRBJ2-6
SVETGGANVLT
>TRBV19|TRBJ2-1
ASSIASGGAPEQF
>TRBV4-1|TRBJ2-3
ASSQGGGADTQY
>TRBV4-2|TRBJ1-5
ASSQDPGTGGQPQH
>TRBV4-3|TRBJ2-7
ASSQEIRSLGSYEQY
>TRBV25-1|TRBJ2-5
ASSVGLGGETQY